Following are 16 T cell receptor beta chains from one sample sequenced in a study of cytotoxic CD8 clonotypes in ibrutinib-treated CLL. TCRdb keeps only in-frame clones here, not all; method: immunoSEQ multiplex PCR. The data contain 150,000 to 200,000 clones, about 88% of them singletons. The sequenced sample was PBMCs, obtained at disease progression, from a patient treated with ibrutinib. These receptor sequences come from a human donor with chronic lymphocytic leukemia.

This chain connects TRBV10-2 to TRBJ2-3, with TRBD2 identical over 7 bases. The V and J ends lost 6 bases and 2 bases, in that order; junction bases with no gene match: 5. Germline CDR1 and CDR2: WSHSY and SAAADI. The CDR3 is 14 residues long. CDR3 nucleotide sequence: TGCGCCAGCAGCCCCGGGACTATCACAGATACGCAGTATTTT. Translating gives CASSPGTITDTQYF.

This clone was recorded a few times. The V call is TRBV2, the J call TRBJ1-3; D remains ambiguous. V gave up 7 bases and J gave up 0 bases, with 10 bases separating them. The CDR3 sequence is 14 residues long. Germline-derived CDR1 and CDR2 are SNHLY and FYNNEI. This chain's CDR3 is CASNVVTSGNTIYF. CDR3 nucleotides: TGTGCCAGCAATGTGGTCACCTCTGGAAACACCATATATTTT.

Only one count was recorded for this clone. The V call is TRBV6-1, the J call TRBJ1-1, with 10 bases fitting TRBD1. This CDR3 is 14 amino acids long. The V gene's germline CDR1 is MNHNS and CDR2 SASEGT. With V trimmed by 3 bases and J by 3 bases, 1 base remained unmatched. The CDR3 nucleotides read TGTGCCAGCAGTGACGACAGGGGGCACACTGAAGCTTTCTTT. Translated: CASSDDRGHTEAFF.

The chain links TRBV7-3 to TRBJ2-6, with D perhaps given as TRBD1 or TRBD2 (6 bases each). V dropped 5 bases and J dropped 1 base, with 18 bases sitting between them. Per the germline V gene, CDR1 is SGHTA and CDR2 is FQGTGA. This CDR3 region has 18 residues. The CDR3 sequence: CASSRGTKSASGANVLTF. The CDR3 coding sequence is TGTGCCAGCAGCCGCGGGACAAAAAGTGCGTCTGGGGCCAACGTCCTGACTTTC.

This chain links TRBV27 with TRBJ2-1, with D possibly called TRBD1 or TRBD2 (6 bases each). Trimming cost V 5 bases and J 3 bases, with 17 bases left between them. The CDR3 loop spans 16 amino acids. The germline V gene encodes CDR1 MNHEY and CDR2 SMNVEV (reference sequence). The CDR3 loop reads CASSTLRGESYNEQFF. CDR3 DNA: TGTGCCAGCAGTACCCTGAGGGGGGAGAGCTACAATGAGCAGTTCTTC.

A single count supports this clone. The CDR3 nucleotides are TGTGCCAGCAGCCCGTACAGCGGGGGCTACAATGAGCAGTTCTTC. It codes for CASSPYSGGYNEQFF. The rearrangement uses TRBV13 and TRBJ2-1; 8 positions agree with TRBD2. The CDR3 contains 15 residues. The germline V gene has CDR1 PRHDT and CDR2 FYEKMQ (reference sequence). Unmatched junction bases numbered 6, after V lost 5 bases and J lost 3 bases.

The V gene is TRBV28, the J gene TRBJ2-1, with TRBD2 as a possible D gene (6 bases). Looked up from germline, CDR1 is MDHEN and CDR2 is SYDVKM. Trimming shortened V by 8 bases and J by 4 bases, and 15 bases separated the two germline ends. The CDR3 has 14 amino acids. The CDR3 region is CASYSGGPYNEQFF. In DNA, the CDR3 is TGTGCCAGCTATTCAGGAGGGCCTTACAATGAGCAGTTCTTC.

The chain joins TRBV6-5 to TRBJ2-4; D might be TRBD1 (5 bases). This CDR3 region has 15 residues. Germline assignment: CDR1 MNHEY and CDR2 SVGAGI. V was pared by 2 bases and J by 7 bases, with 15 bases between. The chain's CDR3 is CASSYAVQGWNIQYF. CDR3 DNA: TGTGCCAGCAGTTACGCTGTGCAGGGATGGAACATTCAGTACTTC.

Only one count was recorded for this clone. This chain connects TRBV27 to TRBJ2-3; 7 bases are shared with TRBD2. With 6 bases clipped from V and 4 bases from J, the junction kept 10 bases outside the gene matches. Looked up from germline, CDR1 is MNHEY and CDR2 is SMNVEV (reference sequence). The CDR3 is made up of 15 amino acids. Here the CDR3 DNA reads TGTGCCAGCAGATTGGTACTAGCGATGCCAGATACGCAGTATTTT. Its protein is CASRLVLAMPDTQYF.

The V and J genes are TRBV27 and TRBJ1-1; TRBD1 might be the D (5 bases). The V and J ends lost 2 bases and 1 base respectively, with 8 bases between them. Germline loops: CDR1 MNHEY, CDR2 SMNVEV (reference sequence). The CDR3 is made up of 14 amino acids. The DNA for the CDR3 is TGTGCCAGCAGTTTAGACGGGGGGAACACTGAAGCTTTCTTT. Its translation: CASSLDGGNTEAFF.

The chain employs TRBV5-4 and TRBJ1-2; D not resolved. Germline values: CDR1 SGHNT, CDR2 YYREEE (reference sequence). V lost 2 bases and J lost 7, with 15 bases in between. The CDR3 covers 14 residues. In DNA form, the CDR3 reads TGTGCCAGCAGCTTAGTGAACCTATCAGGTGGCTACACCTTC. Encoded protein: CASSLVNLSGGYTF.

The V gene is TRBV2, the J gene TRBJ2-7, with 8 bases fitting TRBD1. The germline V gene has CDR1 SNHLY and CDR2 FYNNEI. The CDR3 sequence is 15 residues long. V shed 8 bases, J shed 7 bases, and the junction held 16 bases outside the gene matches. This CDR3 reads CASAGLGQGLWEQYF. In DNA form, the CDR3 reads TGTGCCAGCGCGGGTTTAGGACAGGGCTTGTGGGAGCAGTACTTC.

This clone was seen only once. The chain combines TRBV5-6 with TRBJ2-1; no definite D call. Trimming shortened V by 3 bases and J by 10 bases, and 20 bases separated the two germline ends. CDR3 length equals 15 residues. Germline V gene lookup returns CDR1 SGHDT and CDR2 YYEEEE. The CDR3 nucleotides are TGTGCCAGCAGCTCCACGACTCTGTTCGGGTACGAGCAGTTCTTC. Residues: CASSSTTLFGYEQFF. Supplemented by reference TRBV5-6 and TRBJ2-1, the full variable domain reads DAGVTQSPTHLIKTRGQQVTLRCSPKSGHDTVSWYQQALGQGPQFIFQYYEEEERQRGNFPDRFSGHQFPNYSSELNVNALLLGDSALYLCASSSTTLFGYEQFFGPGTRLTVL.

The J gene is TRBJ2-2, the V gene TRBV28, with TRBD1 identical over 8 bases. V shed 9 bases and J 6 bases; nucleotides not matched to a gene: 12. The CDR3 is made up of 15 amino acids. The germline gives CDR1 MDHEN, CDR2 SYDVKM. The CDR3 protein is CASTYRGQGPGELFF. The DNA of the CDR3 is TGTGCCAGTACCTATAGAGGACAGGGCCCCGGGGAGCTGTTTTTT.

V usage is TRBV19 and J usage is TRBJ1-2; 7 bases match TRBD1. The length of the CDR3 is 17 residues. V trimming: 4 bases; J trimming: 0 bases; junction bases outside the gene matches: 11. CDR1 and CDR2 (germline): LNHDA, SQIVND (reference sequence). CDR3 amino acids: CASSTGTAVSSNYGYTF. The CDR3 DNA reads TGTGCCAGTAGTACCGGGACAGCCGTCTCGTCTAACTATGGCTACACCTTC.

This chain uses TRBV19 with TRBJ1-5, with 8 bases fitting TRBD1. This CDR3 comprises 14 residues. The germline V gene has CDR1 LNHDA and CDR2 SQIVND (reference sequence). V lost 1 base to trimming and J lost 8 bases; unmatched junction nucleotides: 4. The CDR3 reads CASSIAGGSEPQHF. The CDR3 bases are TGTGCCAGTAGTATAGCAGGGGGCTCGGAGCCCCAGCATTTT. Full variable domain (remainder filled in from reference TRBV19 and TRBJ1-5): DGGITQSPKYLFRKEGQNVTLSCEQNLNHDAMYWYRQDPGQGLRLIYYSQIVNDFQKGDIAEGYSVSREKKESFPLTVTSAQKNPTAFYLCASSIAGGSEPQHFGDGTRLSIL.